These 18 T cell receptor beta chains originate from one sample sequenced in a study of cytomegalovirus exposure and HLA in healthy donors (dated by TCRdb to the late 2010s). The library was generated by the immunoSEQ multiplex PCR assay. For the multiplex PCR, a mixture combining 60 forward primers for TCR Vbeta segments and 13 reverse primers for TCR Jbeta segments was used. TCRdb carries this immuneACCESS record with in-frame sequences only. Its versions omit some clonotypes, under half of them owing to an unresolved V gene in the studies checked, with the rest unexplained. This sample gives fewer than 250,000 clones in total; 70% to 75% of them show up just once. Approximately 3.1% of the sample comes from the top ten. The sequenced material came from PBMCs. The receptors derive from a woman under 40 in good health and CMV-seropositive.

The chain combines TRBV10-1 with TRBJ2-7, with 7 bases fitting TRBD1. Looked up from germline, CDR1 is WNHNN and CDR2 is SYGVQD (reference sequence). The junction had 13 bases not matched to a gene; V was cut back by 3 bases and J by 5 bases. The CDR3 totals 16 residues. CDR3 protein: CASSDPRNTGDNEQYF. In DNA form, the CDR3 reads TGCGCCAGCAGTGACCCGAGAAACACAGGGGACAACGAGCAGTACTTC.

The V and J genes are TRBV28 and TRBJ1-1, with D hard to call. This CDR3 has 13 residues. V was pared by 4 bases and J by 5 bases, with 11 bases between. Germline CDR1 is MDHEN and CDR2 is SYDVKM. In DNA, the CDR3 is TGTGCCAGCAGTTGGCGGGGTACGACTGAAGCTTTCTTT. Encoded protein: CASSWRGTTEAFF.

The rearrangement links TRBV4-1 to TRBJ2-5, with 8 bases that match TRBD2. The J call is uncertain, as TRBJ2-7 better fits the DNA end. The CDR3 extends over 18 amino acids. Germline V CDR1 and CDR2: MGHRA, YSYEKL. The CDR3 DNA sequence: TGCGCCAGCAGCCAATCCCCCCCCTCGGGGGGGACTTCCTACGAGCAGTACTTC. It yields the protein CASSQSPPSGGTSYEQYF.

The chain links TRBV28 to TRBJ1-6; TRBD1 matches 8 bases. Per germline, CDR1 MDHEN and CDR2 SYDVKM. The length of the CDR3 is 16 residues. V shed 5 bases and J 6 bases; nucleotides not matched to a gene: 9. In nucleotides, the CDR3 is TGTGCCAGCAGTCTCGGAAGGACAGGGATTAATTCACCCCTCCACTTT. Its protein product is CASSLGRTGINSPLHF.

The rearrangement links TRBV4-1 to TRBJ2-5; D is undetermined. Germline CDR1 and CDR2: MGHRA and YSYEKL. The V end lost 3 bases, the J end lost 0 bases, and 5 bases lay between the germline ends. The CDR3 extends over 13 amino acids. In DNA, the CDR3 is TGCGCCAGCAGCCATCAATACCAAGAGACCCAGTACTTC. Translation: CASSHQYQETQYF.

The chain couples TRBV28 to TRBJ1-2; TRBD1 aligns across 7 bases. The CDR3 has 17 amino acids. Unmatched junction bases numbered 8, after V lost 1 base and J lost 0 bases. Germline values: CDR1 MDHEN, CDR2 SYDVKM. CDR3 coding DNA: TGTGCCAGCAGTTTATCTGGGACAGCGTACTCTAACTATGGCTACACCTTC. Amino acid sequence: CASSLSGTAYSNYGYTF.

The J gene is TRBJ2-7, the V gene TRBV28, with 7 bases fitting TRBD2. Losses at the gene ends were 2 bases for V and 1 base for J; bases not matched to a gene: 5. Per germline, CDR1 MDHEN and CDR2 SYDVKM. The CDR3 consists of 15 residues. Here the CDR3 reads CASSLSGAGSYEQYF. As DNA, the CDR3 is TGTGCCAGCAGTTTAAGCGGGGCGGGATCCTACGAGCAGTACTTC.

J is TRBJ2-7 and V is TRBV9; 8 nucleotides align to TRBD1. The CDR3 is 14 residues long. Germline values: CDR1 SGDLS, CDR2 YYNGEE. The trim removed 3 bases at V and 2 bases at J, leaving 4 bases unmatched. DNA for the CDR3: TGTGCCAGCAGCGCCGGACAGGGTCCCTACGAGCAGTACTTC. It is translated as CASSAGQGPYEQYF.

This chain connects TRBV5-1 to TRBJ2-7, with TRBD1 identical over 10 bases. The V gene's germline CDR1 is SGHRS and CDR2 YFSETQ. The CDR3 is 14 residues long. The V and J ends lost 2 bases and 2 bases, in that order; junction bases with no gene match: 1. The CDR3 sequence: CASSFGTGAYEQYF. The CDR3 DNA sequence: TGCGCCAGCAGCTTCGGGACAGGGGCCTACGAGCAGTACTTC. Combining the CDR3 with reference TRBV5-1 and TRBJ2-7 gives the whole variable domain KAGVTQTPRYLIKTRGQQVTLSCSPISGHRSVSWYQQTPGQGLQFLFEYFSETQRNKGNFPGRFSGRQFSNSRSEMNVSTLELGDSALYLCASSFGTGAYEQYFGPGTRLTVT.

This clone was seen more than once but under ten times. V is TRBV6-5 and J is TRBJ1-5, with D maybe TRBD1 (5 bases). CDR3 length: 14 residues. Germline V lookup: CDR1 MNHEY, CDR2 SVGAGI. Trimming took off 5 bases at V and 6 bases at J, with 14 bases between the two ends. The DNA for the CDR3 is TGTGCCAGCAGTCTTGGGGGGTCTCTTCAGCCCCAGCATTTT. It encodes CASSLGGSLQPQHF.

The V gene is TRBV6-6, the J gene TRBJ1-2; perhaps TRBD1 as D (6 bases). CDR3 length: 14 residues. V dropped 6 bases and J dropped 0 bases, with 11 bases sitting between them. Looked up from germline, CDR1 is MNHNY and CDR2 is SVGAGI (reference sequence). CDR3 amino acids: CASRQGTTNYGYTF. The CDR3 nucleotides read TGTGCCAGCAGACAGGGAACCACTAACTATGGCTACACCTTC.

The chain joins TRBV28 to TRBJ2-2, with D possibly being TRBD1 (6 bases). Germline CDR1 is MDHEN and CDR2 is SYDVKM. Trimming removed 6 bases at V and 3 bases at J, with 14 bases between. CDR3 size: 15 residues. The CDR3 reads CASRLGQSDTGELFF. The CDR3 bases are TGTGCCAGCAGATTGGGACAATCAGACACCGGGGAGCTGTTTTTT.

V gene TRBV9 combines with J gene TRBJ1-2, with D perhaps matching TRBD1 (6 bases). The germline V gene has CDR1 SGDLS and CDR2 YYNGEE. The CDR3 is made up of 17 amino acids. Trimming removed 0 bases from V and 2 bases from J, with 17 bases in between. The CDR3 region is CASSVAQGPVGNYGYTF. The CDR3 DNA follows: TGTGCCAGCAGCGTAGCCCAGGGGCCCGTGGGGAACTATGGCTACACCTTC.

V usage is TRBV19 and J usage is TRBJ1-5, with TRBD1 matching over 9 bases. This CDR3 region has 17 residues. The V and J ends lost 4 bases and 0 bases, in that order; junction bases with no gene match: 7. Germline loops: CDR1 LNHDA, CDR2 SQIVND (reference sequence). CDR3 nucleotides: TGTGCCAGTAGTACCCGGGACAGGGCCTATAGCAATCAGCCCCAGCATTTT. Protein product: CASSTRDRAYSNQPQHF.

The genes are TRBV28 and TRBJ2-7, with a weak D call TRBD2 (6 bases). V was clipped by 6 bases and J by 0 bases, with 15 bases between them. Germline V CDR1 and CDR2: MDHEN, SYDVKM. The CDR3 spans 15 residues. The CDR3 loop is CASSISGLSSYEQYF. For the CDR3, the DNA is TGTGCCAGCAGCATCAGCGGGTTGAGCTCCTACGAGCAGTACTTC.

This chain joins TRBV4-1 and TRBJ1-1; the match to TRBD1 covers 9 bases. The CDR3 has 16 residues. Germline values: CDR1 MGHRA, CDR2 YSYEKL. V was clipped by 0 bases and J by 6 bases; unmatched bases: 8. The CDR3 coding sequence is TGCGCCAGCAGCCAAGAACAGGGGGCGCCGTACCCTGAAGCTTTCTTT. It translates to CASSQEQGAPYPEAFF.

The chain carries TRBV6-1 and TRBJ2-7; 13 nucleotides agree with TRBD2. V was pared by 7 bases and J by 2 bases, with 5 bases of the junction left unmatched. Germline values: CDR1 MNHNS, CDR2 SASEGT. The CDR3 runs 15 residues. CDR3 loop: CASTLGLAGAYEQYF. CDR3 sequence (DNA): TGTGCCAGCACCCTAGGACTAGCGGGAGCCTACGAGCAGTACTTC.

The table lists this clone with a count of one. CDR3 amino acids: CASSRTPGQGWTGELFF. The DNA of the CDR3 is TGTGCCAGTAGCCGAACCCCCGGACAGGGGTGGACCGGGGAGCTGTTTTTT. The chain joins TRBV19 to TRBJ2-2, with 9 positions matching TRBD1. V was pared by 6 bases and J by 5 bases, with 13 bases of the junction left unmatched. The CDR3 loop spans 17 amino acids. Germline CDR1 LNHDA, CDR2 SQIVND (reference sequence).